The 15 T cell receptor beta chains given below trace back to one sample, sequenced in a study of T cells in Graves' hyperthyroidism and ophthalmopathy. Researchers took RNA transcripts and amplified the TCR beta CDR3 regions from them. The TCR CDR3 first-round RT-PCR relied on the HTBI primer set. TCRdb used MiXCR to reprocess the multiplex PCR reads, holding one entry per CDR3 protein. Counted here are hundreds of thousands of distinct CDR3 sequences, less than 25% occurring once; the ten biggest clones make up about 35%. Sequenced material: blood. These TCRs come from a man aged 25 to 45 with Graves' ophthalmopathy.

This clonotype appeared a few times. CDR3 loop: CSARQTSGIYNEQFF. The CDR3, as DNA: TGCAGTGCTCGTCAGACTAGCGGCATTTACAATGAGCAGTTCTTC. The chain links TRBV20-1 to TRBJ2-1, with 9 nucleotides matching TRBD2. The V gene's germline CDR1 is DFQATT and CDR2 SNEGSKA (reference sequence). The CDR3 has 15 residues. V shed 5 bases and J 4 bases; nucleotides not matched to a gene: 9.

The sample holds a few counts of this clonotype. The chain is built from TRBV27 and TRBJ2-7, with a weak D call TRBD1 (5 bases). V lost 7 bases and J 3 bases, leaving 16 bases between the germline ends. Per the germline V gene, CDR1 is MNHEY and CDR2 is SMNVEV (reference sequence). The CDR3 is 14 amino acids. CDR3 coding DNA: TGTGCCAGCATCCAACAAGGGGTTGGCTACGAGCAGTACTTC. This translates into CASIQQGVGYEQYF.

V is TRBV6-1 and J is TRBJ1-3, with D possibly matching TRBD1 (6 bases). The CDR3 runs 16 residues. Germline loops: CDR1 MNHNS, CDR2 SASEGT. V was trimmed by 5 bases and J by 0 bases, leaving 14 bases between them. The CDR3 loop is CASSLGQLFSGNTIYF. In DNA, the CDR3 is TGTGCCAGCAGTTTAGGACAGTTATTCTCTGGAAACACCATATATTTT.

This clonotype was counted a few times. This rearrangement joins TRBV24-1 to TRBJ2-5, with 8 bases lining up with TRBD1. The CDR3 runs to 16 residues. Unmatched junction bases numbered 11, after V lost 5 bases and J lost 4 bases. Germline assignment: CDR1 KGHDR and CDR2 SFDVKD. CDR3 nucleotides: TGTGCCACCAGTGGCACCGGACAGGGTGGTGGAGAGACCCAGTACTTC. Protein: CATSGTGQGGGETQYF.

This chain links TRBV7-9 with TRBJ2-4; D is perhaps TRBD2 (6 bases). Germline V CDR1 and CDR2: SEHNR, FQNEAQ (reference sequence). The CDR3 extends over 21 amino acids. The germline V and J ends were trimmed by 6 bases and 0 bases, with 30 bases remaining between them. CDR3 coding DNA: TGTGCCAGCAGTGCCAGCACTTTTATTAGTTCGGGGGACGAAGCCAAAAACATTCAGTACTTC. Translated: CASSASTFISSGDEAKNIQYF.

The rearrangement joins TRBV9 to TRBJ2-1; TRBD2 matches 7 bases. Germline V gene lookup returns CDR1 SGDLS and CDR2 YYNGEE. After removal of 4 bases from V and 8 bases from J, the junction contained 12 bases not matched to a gene. This CDR3 region has 15 residues. CDR3 in DNA: TGTGCCAGCAGCTGGGCGGGGCGGGAGATCGATGAGCAGTTCTTC. Encoded protein: CASSWAGREIDEQFF.

The gene calls are TRBV20-1 and TRBJ2-1; possibly TRBD2 for D (6 bases). The CDR3 extends over 12 amino acids. CDR1 and CDR2 (germline): DFQATT, SNEGSKA (reference sequence). V was trimmed by 6 bases and J by 4 bases, leaving 10 bases between them. The CDR3 coding sequence is TGCAGTGCGGCGGGAAGGTACAATGAGCAGTTCTTC. Translated: CSAAGRYNEQFF.

The sample holds many counts of this clonotype. This chain joins TRBV5-1 and TRBJ1-6; 7 bases fit TRBD1. CDR1 and CDR2 from the germline V gene are SGHRS and YFSETQ. V dropped 4 bases and J dropped 1; count of bases not matched to a gene: 2. CDR3 size: 15 residues. The CDR3 region has the DNA TGCGCCAGCAGCGGGGGACAGTCCTATAATTCACCCCTCCACTTT. Translating gives CASSGGQSYNSPLHF. Combining the CDR3 with reference TRBV5-1 and TRBJ1-6 gives the whole variable domain KAGVTQTPRYLIKTRGQQVTLSCSPISGHRSVSWYQQTPGQGLQFLFEYFSETQRNKGNFPGRFSGRQFSNSRSEMNVSTLELGDSALYLCASSGGQSYNSPLHFGNGTRLTVT.

This clonotype was observed a few times. This chain joins TRBV4-1 and TRBJ2-7, with a tentative D call TRBD1 (5 bases). Germline assignment: CDR1 MGHRA and CDR2 YSYEKL. The CDR3 totals 16 residues. Trimming removed 0 bases at V and 3 bases at J, with 15 bases between. The chain's CDR3 is CASSQDPTGTNYEQYF. CDR3 bases: TGCGCCAGCAGCCAAGATCCCACAGGTACTAACTACGAGCAGTACTTC.

The sample holds a few counts of this clonotype. This chain links TRBV6-1 with TRBJ2-7; 7 bases line up with TRBD2. There are 15 residues in the CDR3. Germline V gives CDR1 MNHNS, CDR2 SASEGT. V lost 2 bases and J lost 2; bases outside the gene matches: 6. The CDR3 protein is CASSEPSGPAYEQYF. CDR3 nucleotides: TGTGCCAGCAGTGAACCTAGCGGACCGGCCTACGAGCAGTACTTC.

This clonotype has just a few counts. A much larger clone is a single base away; this may be a read error. The chain has TRBV2 and TRBJ2-7; D unresolved. This CDR3 is built from 15 residues. V was pared by 6 bases and J by 2 bases, with 17 bases between. The germline V gene encodes CDR1 SNHLY and CDR2 FYNNEI. CDR3: CASRAGRVSPYEQYF. The CDR3 DNA follows: TGTGCCAGCAGAGCAGGACGCGTAAGCCCCTACGAGCAGTACTTC.

There are a few counts of this clonotype. This chain joins TRBV2 and TRBJ2-7; the D gene is possibly TRBD2 (5 bases). V was trimmed by 8 bases and J by 0 bases, leaving 20 bases between them. Looked up from germline, CDR1 is SNHLY and CDR2 is FYNNEI. The CDR3 sequence is 16 residues long. The DNA for the CDR3 is TGTGCCAGCTATGACTATTTGGCAGATAGCTCCTACGAGCAGTACTTC. This translates into CASYDYLADSSYEQYF. Variable domain in full (rest from reference TRBV2 and TRBJ2-7): EPEVTQTPSHQVTQMGQEVILRCVPISNHLYFYWYRQILGQKVEFLVSFYNNEISEKSEIFDDQFSVERPDGSNFTLKIRSTKLEDSAMYFCASYDYLADSSYEQYFGPGTRLTVT.

This clonotype appeared a few times. The rearrangement uses TRBV20-1 and TRBJ2-4; the D gene is possibly TRBD2 (6 bases). Germline CDR1 and CDR2: DFQATT and SNEGSKA (reference sequence). CDR3 size: 13 residues. The V gene lost 4 bases and the J gene lost 5 bases, with 12 bases spanning the gap. The CDR3 coding sequence is TGCAGTGCTATAACCGGAGGGGAAAACATTCAGTACTTC. This gives the protein CSAITGGENIQYF.

This clonotype was observed a few times. The chain links TRBV29-1 to TRBJ2-7, with D maybe TRBD2 (5 bases). CDR1 and CDR2 (germline): SQVTM, ANQGSEA. The CDR3 totals 12 residues. The V end lost 5 bases, the J end lost 5 bases, and 13 bases lay between the germline ends. CDR3 DNA: TGCAGCGTTCAAGGGAGCGCCCACGAGCAGTACTTC. It translates to CSVQGSAHEQYF.

The V gene is TRBV7-3, the J gene TRBJ2-3; D is undetermined. The germline gives CDR1 SGHTA, CDR2 FQGTGA. V was cut by 5 bases and J by 1 base, with 10 bases left in between. The length of the CDR3 is 14 residues. CDR3 sequence (DNA): TGTGCCAGCAGCCCCCGGGCGGGCACAGATACGCAGTATTTT. Protein sequence: CASSPRAGTDTQYF.